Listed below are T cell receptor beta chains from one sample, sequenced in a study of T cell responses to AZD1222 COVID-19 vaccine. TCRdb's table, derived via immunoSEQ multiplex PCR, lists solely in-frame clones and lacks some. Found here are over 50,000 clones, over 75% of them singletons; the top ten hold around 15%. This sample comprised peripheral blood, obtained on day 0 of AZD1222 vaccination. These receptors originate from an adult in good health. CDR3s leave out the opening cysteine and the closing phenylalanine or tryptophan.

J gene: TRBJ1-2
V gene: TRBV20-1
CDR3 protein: SASRLGYGYT

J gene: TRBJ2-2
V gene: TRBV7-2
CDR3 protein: ASRPPGSRTGELF

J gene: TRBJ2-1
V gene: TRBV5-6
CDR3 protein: ASSYRDYTYNEQF

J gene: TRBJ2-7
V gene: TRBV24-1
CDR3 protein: ATSPVRAYEQY

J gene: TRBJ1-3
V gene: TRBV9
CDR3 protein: ASSVTGNRGNTIY

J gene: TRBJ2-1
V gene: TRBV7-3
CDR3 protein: ASSLVPQGQSKTNEQF

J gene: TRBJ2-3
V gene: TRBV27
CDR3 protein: ASWYSSTDTQY

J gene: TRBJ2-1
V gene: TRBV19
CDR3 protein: ASREWGGFDNEQF

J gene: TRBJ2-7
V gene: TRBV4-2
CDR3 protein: ASSQELTRSSYEQY

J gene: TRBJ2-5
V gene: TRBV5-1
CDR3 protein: ASSSQGRILETQY

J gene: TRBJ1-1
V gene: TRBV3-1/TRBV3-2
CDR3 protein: ASSQVYRTSNQRNTEAF

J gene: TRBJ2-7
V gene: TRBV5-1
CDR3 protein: ASSLSRVYEQY

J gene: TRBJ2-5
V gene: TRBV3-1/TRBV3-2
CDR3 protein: ASSQDGRGETQY

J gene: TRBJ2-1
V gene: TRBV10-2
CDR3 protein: ASSVLTRFVDNEQF